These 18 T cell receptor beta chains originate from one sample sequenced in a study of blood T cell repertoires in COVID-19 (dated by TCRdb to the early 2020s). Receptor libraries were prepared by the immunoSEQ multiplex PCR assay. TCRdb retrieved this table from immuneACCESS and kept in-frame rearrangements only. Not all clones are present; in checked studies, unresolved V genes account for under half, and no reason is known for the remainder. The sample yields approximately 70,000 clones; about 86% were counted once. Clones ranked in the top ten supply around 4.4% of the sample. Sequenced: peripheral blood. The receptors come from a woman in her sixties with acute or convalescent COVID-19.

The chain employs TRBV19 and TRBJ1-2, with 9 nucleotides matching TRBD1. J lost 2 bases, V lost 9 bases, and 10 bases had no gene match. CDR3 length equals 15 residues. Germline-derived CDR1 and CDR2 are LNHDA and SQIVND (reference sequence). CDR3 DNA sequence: TGTGCCAGCTACGACCCGGGACAGGGAAACTATGGCTACACCTTC. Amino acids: CASYDPGQGNYGYTF.

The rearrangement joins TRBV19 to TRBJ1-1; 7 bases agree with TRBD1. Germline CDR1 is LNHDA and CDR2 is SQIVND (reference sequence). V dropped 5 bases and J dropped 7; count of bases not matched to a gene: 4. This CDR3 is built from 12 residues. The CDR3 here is CASSEQGFEAFF. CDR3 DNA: TGTGCCAGTAGTGAACAGGGGTTTGAAGCTTTCTTT.

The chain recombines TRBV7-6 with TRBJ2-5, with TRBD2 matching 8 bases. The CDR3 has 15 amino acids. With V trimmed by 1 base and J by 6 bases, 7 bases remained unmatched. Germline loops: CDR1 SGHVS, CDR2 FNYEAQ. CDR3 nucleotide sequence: TGTGCCAGCAGCTTAGACGGGGGGGCCGCGAAGACCCAGTACTTC. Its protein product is CASSLDGGAAKTQYF.

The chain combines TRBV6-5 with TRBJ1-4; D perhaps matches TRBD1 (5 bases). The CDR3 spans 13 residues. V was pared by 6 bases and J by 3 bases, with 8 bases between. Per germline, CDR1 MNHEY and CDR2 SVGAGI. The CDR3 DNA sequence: TGTGCCAGCAGAGGGGTAGCTAATGAAAAACTGTTTTTT. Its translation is CASRGVANEKLFF.

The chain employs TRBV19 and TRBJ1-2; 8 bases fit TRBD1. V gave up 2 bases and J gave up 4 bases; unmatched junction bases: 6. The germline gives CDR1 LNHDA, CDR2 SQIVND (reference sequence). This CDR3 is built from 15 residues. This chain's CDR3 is CASSIQGQAFYGYTF. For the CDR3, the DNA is TGTGCCAGTAGTATACAGGGACAGGCGTTCTATGGCTACACCTTC.

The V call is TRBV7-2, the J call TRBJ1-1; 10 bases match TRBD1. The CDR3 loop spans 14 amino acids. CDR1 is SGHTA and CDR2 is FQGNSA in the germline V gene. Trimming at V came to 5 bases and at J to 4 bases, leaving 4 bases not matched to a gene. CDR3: CASSPGQGSTEAFF. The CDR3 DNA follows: TGTGCCAGCAGCCCGGGACAGGGGTCCACTGAAGCTTTCTTT.

The CDR3 DNA sequence: TGCGCCAGCAGTGCGGCAGGGTGGGCTGAAGCTTTCTTT. Its translation: CASSAAGWAEAFF. The rearrangement links TRBV10-2 to TRBJ1-1; D might be TRBD1 (5 bases). Germline assignment: CDR1 WSHSY and CDR2 SAAADI. V lost 4 bases to trimming and J lost 6 bases, with 12 bases between them. The CDR3 loop spans 13 amino acids.

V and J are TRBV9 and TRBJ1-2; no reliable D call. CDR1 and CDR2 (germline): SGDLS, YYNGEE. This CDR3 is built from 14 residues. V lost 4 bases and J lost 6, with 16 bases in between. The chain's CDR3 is CASSPGSEVHGYTF. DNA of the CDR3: TGTGCCAGCAGCCCGGGGTCTGAGGTACATGGCTACACCTTC.

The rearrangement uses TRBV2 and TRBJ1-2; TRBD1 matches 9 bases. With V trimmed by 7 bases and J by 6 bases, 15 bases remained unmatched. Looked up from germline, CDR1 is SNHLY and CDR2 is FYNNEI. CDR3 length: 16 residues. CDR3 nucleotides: TGTGCCAGCATCCCCGGGACAGGGAGTTTTGGAAATGGCTACACCTTC. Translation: CASIPGTGSFGNGYTF.

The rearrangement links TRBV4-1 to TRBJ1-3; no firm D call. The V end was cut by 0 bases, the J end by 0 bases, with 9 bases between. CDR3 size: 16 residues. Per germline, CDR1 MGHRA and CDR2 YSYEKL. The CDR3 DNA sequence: TGCGCCAGCAGCCAAGAGGGAGGACTCTCTGGAAACACCATATATTTT. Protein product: CASSQEGGLSGNTIYF.

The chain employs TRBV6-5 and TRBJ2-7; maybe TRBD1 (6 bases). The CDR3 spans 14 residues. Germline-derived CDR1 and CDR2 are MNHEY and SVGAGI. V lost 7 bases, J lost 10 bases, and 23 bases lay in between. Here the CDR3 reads CASTGTQTSPAQYF. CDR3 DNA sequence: TGTGCCAGCACCGGGACACAAACTTCTCCGGCACAGTACTTC.

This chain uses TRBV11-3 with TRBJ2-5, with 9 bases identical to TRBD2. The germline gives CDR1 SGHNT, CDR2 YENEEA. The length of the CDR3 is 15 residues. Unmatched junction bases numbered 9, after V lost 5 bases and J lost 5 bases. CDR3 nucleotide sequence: TGTGCCAGCAGCCGACGTAGCGGGGGCGGGGAGACCCAGTACTTC. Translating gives CASSRRSGGGETQYF.

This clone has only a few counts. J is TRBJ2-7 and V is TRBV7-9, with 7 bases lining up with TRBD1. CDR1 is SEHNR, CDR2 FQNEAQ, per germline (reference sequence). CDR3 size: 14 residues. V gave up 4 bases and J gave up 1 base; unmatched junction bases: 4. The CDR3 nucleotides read TGTGCCAGCAGCTCGGAGACAGGGTCCTACGAGCAGTACTTC. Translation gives CASSSETGSYEQYF.

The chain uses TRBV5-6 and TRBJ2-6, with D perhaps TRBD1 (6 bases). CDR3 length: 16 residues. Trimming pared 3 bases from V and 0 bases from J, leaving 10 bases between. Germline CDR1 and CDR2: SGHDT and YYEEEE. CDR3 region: CASSSWGPSGANVLTF. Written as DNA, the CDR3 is TGTGCCAGCAGCTCGTGGGGGCCCTCTGGGGCCAACGTCCTGACTTTC.

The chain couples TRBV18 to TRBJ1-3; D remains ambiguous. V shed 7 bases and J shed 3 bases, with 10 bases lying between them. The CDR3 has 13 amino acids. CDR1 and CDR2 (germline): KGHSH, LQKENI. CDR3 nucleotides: TGTGCCAGCTGTTCGAAGCATGGAAACACCATATATTTT. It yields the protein CASCSKHGNTIYF.

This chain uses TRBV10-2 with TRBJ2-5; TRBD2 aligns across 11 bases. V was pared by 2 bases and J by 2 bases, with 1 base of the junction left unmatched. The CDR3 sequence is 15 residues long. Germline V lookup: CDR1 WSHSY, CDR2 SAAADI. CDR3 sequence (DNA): TGCGCCAGCAGTGAGGCTAGCGGGGGGCAAGAGACCCAGTACTTC. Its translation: CASSEASGGQETQYF.

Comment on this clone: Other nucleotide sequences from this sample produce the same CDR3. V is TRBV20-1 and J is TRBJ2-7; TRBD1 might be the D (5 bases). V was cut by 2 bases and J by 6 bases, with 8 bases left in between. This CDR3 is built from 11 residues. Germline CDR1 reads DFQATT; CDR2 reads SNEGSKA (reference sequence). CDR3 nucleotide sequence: TGCAGTGCTAGATCAGGGTTCGAGCAGTACTTC. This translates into CSARSGFEQYF.

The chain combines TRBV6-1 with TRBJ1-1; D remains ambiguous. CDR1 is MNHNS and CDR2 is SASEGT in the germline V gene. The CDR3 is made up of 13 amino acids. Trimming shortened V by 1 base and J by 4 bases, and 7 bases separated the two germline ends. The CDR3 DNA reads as TGTGCCAGCAGTGAAGGGGCCCCCACTGAAGCTTTCTTT. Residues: CASSEGAPTEAFF.